This T cell receptor (beta chain) derives from a study of technical replicates of blood from several donors. From germline, CDR1 is MNHNS and CDR2 SASEGT. There are 17 residues in the CDR3. Deletions cut 2 bases from V and 1 base from J, with 17 bases between. Sequencing was performed with immunoSEQ multiplex PCR; in TCRdb, only in-frame clones are kept and a portion is missing. This table holds about 70,000 clones, roughly 96% found once. The sequence was collected from a human donor in good health. The sequencing input was T cells isolated from PBMCs. V gene TRBV6-1 combines with J gene TRBJ1-2; a weak D match, TRBD1 (6 bases). The CDR3 DNA sequence: TGTGCCAGCAGTGAAATACAGGGCGGGAGAATTAACTATGGCTACACCTTC. Translation: CASSEIQGGRINYGYTF.